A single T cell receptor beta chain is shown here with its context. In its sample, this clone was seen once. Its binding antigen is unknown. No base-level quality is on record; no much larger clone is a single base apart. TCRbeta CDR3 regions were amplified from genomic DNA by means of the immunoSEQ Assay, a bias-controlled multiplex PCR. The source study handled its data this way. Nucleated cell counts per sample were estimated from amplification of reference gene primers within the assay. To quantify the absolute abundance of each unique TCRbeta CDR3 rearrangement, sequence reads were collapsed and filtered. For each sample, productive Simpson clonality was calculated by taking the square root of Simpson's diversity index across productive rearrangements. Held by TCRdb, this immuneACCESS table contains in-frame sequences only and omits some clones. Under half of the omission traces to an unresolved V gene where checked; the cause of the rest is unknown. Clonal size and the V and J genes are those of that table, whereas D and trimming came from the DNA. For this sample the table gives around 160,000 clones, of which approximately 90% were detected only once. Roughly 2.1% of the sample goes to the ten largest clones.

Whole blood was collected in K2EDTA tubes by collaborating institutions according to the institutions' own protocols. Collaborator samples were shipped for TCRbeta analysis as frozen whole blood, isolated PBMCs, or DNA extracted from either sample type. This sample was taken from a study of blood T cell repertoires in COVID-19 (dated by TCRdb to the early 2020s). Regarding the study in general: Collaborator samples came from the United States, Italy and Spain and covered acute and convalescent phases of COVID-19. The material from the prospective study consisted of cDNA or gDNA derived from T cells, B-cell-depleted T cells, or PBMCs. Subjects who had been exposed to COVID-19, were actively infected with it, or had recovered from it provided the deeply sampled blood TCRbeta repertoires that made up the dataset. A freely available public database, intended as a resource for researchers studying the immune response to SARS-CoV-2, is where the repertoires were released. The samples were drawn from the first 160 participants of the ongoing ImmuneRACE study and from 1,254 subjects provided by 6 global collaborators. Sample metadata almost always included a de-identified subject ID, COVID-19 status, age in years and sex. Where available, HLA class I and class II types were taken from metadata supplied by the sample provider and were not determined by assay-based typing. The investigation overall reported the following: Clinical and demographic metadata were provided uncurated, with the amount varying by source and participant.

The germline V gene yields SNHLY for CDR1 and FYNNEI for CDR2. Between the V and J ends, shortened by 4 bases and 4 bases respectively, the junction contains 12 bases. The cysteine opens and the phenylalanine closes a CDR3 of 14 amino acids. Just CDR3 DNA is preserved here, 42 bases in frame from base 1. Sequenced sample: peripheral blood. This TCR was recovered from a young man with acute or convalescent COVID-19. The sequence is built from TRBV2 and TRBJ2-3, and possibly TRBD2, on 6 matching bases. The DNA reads TGTGCCAGCAGTGCGGGACTGGGGTCAGATACGCAGTATTTT. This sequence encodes CASSAGLGSDTQYF.